One and the same sample provided the 28 T cell receptor beta chains below, sequenced in a study of T-cell memory formation after mild COVID-19. From the 5' RACE reads, TCRdb called clonotypes with MiXCR, one entry per CDR3 protein. Seen here are about 400,000 distinct CDR3 sequences, 15% to 20% observed once, and the top ten hold 20% to 25%. Material for sequencing was PBMCs or a T cell subset sorted from them (not recorded which). The source is a man aged 18 to 29 who had mild COVID-19 (a few samples of this study predate the infection). Cell type and time point are not known.

The rearrangement uses TRBV12-3 or TRBV12-4 and TRBJ2-2, with D possibly matching TRBD2 (7 bases). Trimming shortened V by 7 bases and J by 7 bases, and 10 bases separated the two germline ends. CDR3 length: 12 amino acids. CDR3 loop: CASTGEGGELFF. The CDR3, as DNA: TGTGCCAGCACAGGGGAGGGCGGGGAGCTGTTTTTT.

This clonotype was observed at least ten times. This chain connects TRBV4-1 to TRBJ2-7; tentatively, D is TRBD2 (6 bases). This CDR3 has 15 amino acids. Germline loops: CDR1 MGHRA, CDR2 YSYEKL. Trimming pared 6 bases from V and 2 bases from J, leaving 17 bases between. CDR3 in DNA: TGCGCCAGCAGTCAAACCGGAGGGGCAGCCTACGAGCAGTACTTC. Amino acids: CASSQTGGAAYEQYF.

The chain couples TRBV12-3 or TRBV12-4 to TRBJ2-4, with TRBD1 matching 9 bases. This CDR3 comprises 15 residues. V gave up 5 bases and J gave up 5 bases; unmatched junction bases: 7. CDR3 residues: CASSLGGDRENIQYF. The DNA for the CDR3 is TGTGCCAGCAGTCTTGGAGGGGACAGGGAAAACATTCAGTACTTC.

To note about this clonotype: The CDR3 carries no conserved terminal phenylalanine or tryptophan, so it likely arises from a read error. The rearrangement uses TRBV19 and TRBJ2-5; the match to TRBD2 covers 10 bases. V was clipped by 6 bases and J by 2 bases; unmatched bases: 6. Germline V lookup: CDR1 LNHDA, CDR2 SQIVND (reference sequence). CDR3 size: 15 residues. The CDR3 DNA reads TGTGCCAGTAGGGCGCGTAGCGGGGGGCAAGAGACCCAGTACCTC. Protein: CASRARSGGQETQYL.

The rearrangement links TRBV2 to TRBJ2-3; D not resolved. The CDR3 runs 13 residues. Trimming took off 7 bases at V and 2 bases at J, with 10 bases between the two ends. CDR1 and CDR2 (germline): SNHLY, FYNNEI. CDR3 nucleotide sequence: TGTGCCAGCACCAGACTTTACACAGATACGCAGTATTTT. This codes for CASTRLYTDTQYF.

The J gene is TRBJ2-1, the V gene TRBV6-5; D assignment may be TRBD1 or TRBD2 (7 bases each). V lost 0 bases and J 8 bases, leaving 14 bases between the germline ends. The CDR3 totals 15 residues. Germline CDR1 is MNHEY and CDR2 is SVGAGI. CDR3 loop: CASSYSRGGGDEQFF. CDR3 DNA sequence: TGTGCCAGCAGTTACTCCCGGGGAGGGGGCGATGAGCAGTTCTTC.

The chain carries TRBV6-5 and TRBJ2-5; D ambiguous. Germline V gene lookup returns CDR1 MNHEY and CDR2 SVGAGI. This CDR3 has 14 residues. With 0 bases removed from V and 2 bases from J, the gap between germline ends came to 7 bases. CDR3 in DNA: TGTGCCAGCAGTTACTCTGGGAAACAAGAGACCCAGTACTTC. It translates to CASSYSGKQETQYF.

The chain couples TRBV10-3 to TRBJ1-1, with D hard to call. CDR1 is ENHRY, CDR2 SYGVKD, per germline. Between the trimmed V and J ends, which lost 3 bases and 5 bases, there was a span of 7 bases. This CDR3 region has 12 residues. The CDR3 is CAISDPGTEAFF. The CDR3 DNA reads as TGTGCCATCAGTGACCCGGGGACTGAAGCTTTCTTT.

The chain uses TRBV4-1 and TRBJ2-3; 8 nucleotides match TRBD2. V lost 3 bases to trimming and J lost 1 base; unmatched junction nucleotides: 9. The germline CDR1 and CDR2 sequences are MGHRA and YSYEKL. This CDR3 is 17 amino acids long. The CDR3 spells CASSHPPGRGGTDTQYF. The CDR3 coding sequence is TGCGCCAGCAGCCATCCACCCGGGCGGGGGGGCACAGATACGCAGTATTTT.

This clonotype was seen a few times. The rearrangement joins TRBV29-1 to TRBJ2-2; D remains ambiguous. The CDR3 consists of 14 residues. Trimming stripped 7 bases from V and 2 bases from J, with 14 bases between. Germline CDR1 is SQVTM and CDR2 is ANQGSEA. The CDR3 loop reads CSAEVASNTGELFF. In DNA form, the CDR3 reads TGCAGCGCCGAGGTAGCCTCAAACACCGGGGAGCTGTTTTTT.

V usage is TRBV7-9 and J usage is TRBJ1-4; no definite D call. CDR1 SEHNR and CDR2 FQNEAQ come from the germline V gene (reference sequence). This CDR3 region has 15 residues. Trimming left V 5 bases short and J 4 bases short, with 14 bases between. CDR3 sequence (DNA): TGTGCCAGCAGCCCCTCTCTGGCTTTTAATGAAAAACTGTTTTTT. Its protein is CASSPSLAFNEKLFF.

In this sample, this clonotype turned up a few times. The chain has TRBV29-1 and TRBJ2-5; D is uncertain. The CDR3 totals 13 residues. Germline assignment: CDR1 SQVTM and CDR2 ANQGSEA. Trimming left V 3 bases short and J 3 bases short, with 11 bases between. CDR3 region: CSVDKALEETQYF. Here the CDR3 DNA reads TGCAGCGTTGATAAGGCCTTGGAAGAGACCCAGTACTTC.

The chain employs TRBV15 and TRBJ2-6, with D possibly matching TRBD1 (6 bases). The V end was cut by 3 bases, the J end by 1 base, with 13 bases between. The CDR3 has 17 residues. Germline CDR1 LNHNV, CDR2 YYDKDF (reference sequence). The CDR3 reads CATSSRDTRSGANVLTF. In DNA, the CDR3 is TGTGCCACCAGCAGCCGGGACACCCGTTCTGGGGCCAACGTCCTGACTTTC. Filled out from reference TRBV15 and TRBJ2-6, the complete variable domain reads DAMVIQNPRYQVTQFGKPVTLSCSQTLNHNVMYWYQQKSSQAPKLLFHYYDKDFNNEADTPDNFQSRRPNTSFCFLDIRSPGLGDTAMYLCATSSRDTRSGANVLTFGAGSRLTVL.

V and J are TRBV12-5 and TRBJ2-7; D not certain. Trimming took 5 bases from V and 0 from J, leaving 11 bases between them. Germline V gene data show CDR1 as LGHNT and CDR2 as FRNRAP. This CDR3 spans 14 amino acids. For the CDR3, the DNA is TGTGCTAGTGGTCGCATGGGAAGCTCCTACGAGCAGTACTTC. Its translation: CASGRMGSSYEQYF. The full variable domain, rest sourced from reference TRBV12-5 and TRBJ2-7, is DARVTQTPRHKVTEMGQEVTMRCQPILGHNTVFWYRQTMMQGLELLAYFRNRAPLDDSGMPKDRFSAEMPDATLATLKIQPSEPRDSAVYFCASGRMGSSYEQYFGPGTRLTVT.

The CDR3 nucleotides read TGTGCCAGCAGCCAGGACAGGGCTAGCACAGATACGCAGTATTTT. Residues: CASSQDRASTDTQYF. The V call is TRBV7-3, the J call TRBJ2-3; TRBD1 matches 8 bases. V shed 5 bases, J shed 0 bases, and the junction held 4 bases outside the gene matches. Germline loops: CDR1 SGHTA, CDR2 FQGTGA. The CDR3 totals 15 residues.

The chain uses TRBV29-1 and TRBJ1-1; D perhaps matches TRBD1 (5 bases). Germline assignment: CDR1 SQVTM and CDR2 ANQGSEA. The length of the CDR3 is 13 residues. The V gene lost 6 bases and the J gene lost 2 bases, with 13 bases spanning the gap. In DNA, the CDR3 is TGCAGCGTCGAATGGGGGGAAAACACTGAAGCTTTCTTT. Protein: CSVEWGENTEAFF.

This clonotype occurred a few times. The chain uses TRBV12-5 and TRBJ2-1, with 12 bases fitting TRBD2. Germline assignment: CDR1 LGHNT and CDR2 FRNRAP. V shed 1 base, J shed 10 bases, and the junction held 8 bases outside the gene matches. CDR3 length: 16 amino acids. The CDR3, as DNA: TGTGCTAGTGGTTTGGCTCAGACCGGGACTAGCGGGGAGCAGTTCTTC. It yields the protein CASGLAQTGTSGEQFF.

In its sample, this clonotype was seen a few times. The chain combines TRBV11-2 with TRBJ2-7; D may be TRBD1 (5 bases). Per germline, CDR1 SGHAT and CDR2 FQNNGV. V was pared by 1 base and J by 4 bases, with 11 bases between. This CDR3 region has 14 residues. The CDR3 loop reads CASSLVGLGYEQYF. The CDR3 nucleotides read TGTGCCAGCAGCTTAGTGGGGCTAGGATACGAGCAGTACTTC. Full variable domain (outside the CDR3, taken from reference TRBV11-2 and TRBJ2-7): EAGVAQSPRYKIIEKRQSVAFWCNPISGHATLYWYQQILGQGPKLLIQFQNNGVVDDSQLPKDRFSAERLKGVDSTLKIQPAKLEDSAVYLCASSLVGLGYEQYFGPGTRLTVT.

This clonotype has ten or more counts. The chain employs TRBV28 and TRBJ1-1; D may be TRBD1 (5 bases). Germline-derived CDR1 and CDR2 are MDHEN and SYDVKM. V was cut by 3 bases and J by 7 bases, with 9 bases left in between. This CDR3 contains 12 residues. For the CDR3, the DNA is TGTGCCAGCAGTTTTCGGGGGAGTGAAGCTTTCTTT. Its protein product is CASSFRGSEAFF.

This chain joins TRBV12-3 or TRBV12-4 and TRBJ2-1, with D maybe TRBD1 (5 bases). The CDR3 has 11 amino acids. V was trimmed by 4 bases and J by 8 bases, leaving 6 bases between them. The CDR3 sequence is CASSWGYEQFF. DNA of the CDR3: TGTGCCAGCAGTTGGGGCTATGAGCAGTTCTTC.

The rearrangement links TRBV7-2 to TRBJ1-2; perhaps TRBD1 as D (5 bases). The CDR3 covers 15 residues. From germline, CDR1 is SGHTA and CDR2 FQGNSA. Trimming stripped 5 bases from V and 4 bases from J, with 17 bases between. For the CDR3, the DNA is TGTGCCAGCAGCACAATTGGACAACCCTCCTATGGCTACACCTTC. It encodes CASSTIGQPSYGYTF.

This clonotype was counted a few times. The chain carries TRBV10-3 and TRBJ1-5, with no clear D. The CDR3 is 16 amino acids. Germline V gene data show CDR1 as ENHRY and CDR2 as SYGVKD. V gave up 2 bases and J gave up 7 bases, with 18 bases separating them. As DNA, the CDR3 is TGTGCCATCAGTGAGCTGAGACTAACAACGGACCAGCCCCAGCATTTT. Amino acid sequence: CAISELRLTTDQPQHF.

The sample holds many counts of this clonotype. The chain links TRBV12-3 or TRBV12-4 to TRBJ1-5; TRBD1 matches at 8 bases. The CDR3 has 13 residues. The junction had 6 bases not matched to a gene; V was cut back by 8 bases and J by 6 bases. The CDR3 spells CASVKDRAQPQHF. The CDR3 region has the DNA TGTGCCAGCGTTAAGGACAGGGCTCAGCCCCAGCATTTT.

This clonotype was recorded a few times. The chain couples TRBV5-1 to TRBJ1-2; TRBD1 aligns across 7 bases. The length of the CDR3 is 16 residues. V shed 4 bases, J shed 2 bases, and the junction held 11 bases outside the gene matches. Germline loops: CDR1 SGHRS, CDR2 YFSETQ. The chain's CDR3 is CASSPGTAPENYGYTF. The CDR3 region has the DNA TGCGCCAGCAGCCCCGGGACAGCGCCCGAGAACTATGGCTACACCTTC.

This clonotype occurred many times. J is TRBJ2-3 and V is TRBV5-4; the D is unclear. This CDR3 comprises 12 residues. Trimming cost V 8 bases and J 2 bases, with 9 bases left between them. Germline CDR1 and CDR2: SGHNT and YYREEE (reference sequence). CDR3 bases: TGTGCCAGTCAGACTGACACAGATACGCAGTATTTT. Translation: CASQTDTDTQYF.

This clonotype was found a few times. The genes are TRBV29-1 and TRBJ1-4; TRBD1 agrees at 7 bases. The length of the CDR3 is 13 residues. Trimming at V came to 5 bases and at J to 0 bases, leaving 0 bases not matched to a gene. Germline V gene sequence: CDR1 SQVTM, CDR2 ANQGSEA. CDR3 residues: CSVTGATNEKLFF. For the CDR3, the DNA is TGCAGCGTTACAGGGGCAACTAATGAAAAACTGTTTTTT.

In its sample, this clonotype was seen many times. The chain carries TRBV24-1 and TRBJ1-5; the D is unclear. The CDR3 totals 13 residues. Germline assignment: CDR1 KGHDR and CDR2 SFDVKD. Trimming pared 5 bases from V and 7 bases from J, leaving 11 bases between. The CDR3 sequence: CATSGSGEQPQHF. The CDR3 DNA sequence: TGTGCCACCAGTGGTAGCGGGGAACAGCCCCAGCATTTT.

CDR3 bases: TGTGCCAGCAGTGGGCAGGGTCTAACTAATGAAAAACTGTTTTTT. Residues: CASSGQGLTNEKLFF. This chain uses TRBV25-1 with TRBJ1-4, with a tentative D call TRBD1 (5 bases). The V gene's germline CDR1 is MGHDK and CDR2 SYGVNS. V was pared by 4 bases and J by 1 base, with 10 bases between. This CDR3 has 15 residues.